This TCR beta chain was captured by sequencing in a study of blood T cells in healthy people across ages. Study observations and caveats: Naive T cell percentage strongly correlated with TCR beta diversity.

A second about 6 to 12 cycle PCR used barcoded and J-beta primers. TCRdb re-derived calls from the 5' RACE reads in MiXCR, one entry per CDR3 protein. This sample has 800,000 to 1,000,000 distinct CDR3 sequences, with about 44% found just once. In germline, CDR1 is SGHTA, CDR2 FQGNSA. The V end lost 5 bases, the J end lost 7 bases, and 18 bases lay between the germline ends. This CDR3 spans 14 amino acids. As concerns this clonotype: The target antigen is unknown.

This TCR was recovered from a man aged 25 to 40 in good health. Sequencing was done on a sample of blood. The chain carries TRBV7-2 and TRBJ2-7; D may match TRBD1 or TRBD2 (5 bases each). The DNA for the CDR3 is TGTGCCAGCAGCGCGGGCCGGGGCTACTATGAGCAGTACTTC. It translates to CASSAGRGYYEQYF.